These 17 T cell receptor beta chains came from one sample sequenced in a study of T cell responses to AZD1222 COVID-19 vaccine (dated by TCRdb to the early 2020s). The library was prepared using the immunoSEQ multiplex PCR assay. Entries here come from immuneACCESS through TCRdb and include only in-frame sequences with V and J called. Some clones fail to appear in such tables; in the studies checked, an unresolved V gene covers under half of the shortfall, and the cause of the remainder is unknown. The sample table shows tens of thousands of clones, and 80% are seen once. Of the sample, about 20% falls within the top ten clones. This specimen's time point label, per the study, means: about 28 days (+/-7) after the second vaccine dose. The sample's treatment or condition label, decoded: meningococcal conjugate vaccine given as trial control. Sequenced material: peripheral blood, taken 28 days after the second dose of the MenACWY control vaccine. The receptor set was obtained from an adult who received the MenACWY meningococcal vaccine as a control.

This clone has a handful of counts. The V and J genes are TRBV29-1 and TRBJ2-3, with D perhaps TRBD1 or TRBD2 (5 bases each). The germline CDR1 and CDR2 sequences are SQVTM and ANQGSEA. Deletions cut 6 bases from V and 0 bases from J, with 19 bases between. The CDR3 runs to 16 residues. The CDR3 is CSVAGTVSLSTDTQYF. The DNA of the CDR3 is TGCAGCGTGGCCGGGACGGTGAGCCTTAGCACAGATACGCAGTATTTT.

This clone was detected only a few times. The chain combines TRBV27 with TRBJ2-5; maybe TRBD1 (6 bases). Germline values: CDR1 MNHEY, CDR2 SMNVEV (reference sequence). The ends were cut back, 2 bases at V and 5 bases at J, with 18 bases in the middle. CDR3 length equals 16 residues. This chain's CDR3 is CASSLQGSRGAETQYF. The CDR3 nucleotides read TGTGCCAGCAGTTTACAGGGGAGTCGGGGAGCTGAGACCCAGTACTTC.

The chain links TRBV19 to TRBJ2-7; a possible D gene is TRBD1 (5 bases). Germline V gene lookup returns CDR1 LNHDA and CDR2 SQIVND (reference sequence). This CDR3 spans 13 amino acids. V was clipped by 6 bases and J by 2 bases, with 11 bases between them. The chain's CDR3 is CASSPGLTYEQYF. The DNA for the CDR3 is TGTGCCAGTAGCCCAGGGTTGACCTACGAGCAGTACTTC. Full variable domain (rest looked up from reference TRBV19 and TRBJ2-7): DGGITQSPKYLFRKEGQNVTLSCEQNLNHDAMYWYRQDPGQGLRLIYYSQIVNDFQKGDIAEGYSVSREKKESFPLTVTSAQKNPTAFYLCASSPGLTYEQYFGPGTRLTVT.

This chain joins TRBV28 and TRBJ2-3, with TRBD2 matching 7 bases. CDR1 MDHEN and CDR2 SYDVKM come from the germline V gene. V shed 5 bases, J shed 4 bases, and the junction held 6 bases outside the gene matches. The CDR3 extends over 14 amino acids. For the CDR3, the DNA is TGTGCCAGCAGTGAAAGGGCGGGGGCAGATACGCAGTATTTT. Its translation: CASSERAGADTQYF.

This clone has just a few counts. The V call is TRBV19, the J call TRBJ1-2; 12 bases line up with TRBD1. Germline V lookup: CDR1 LNHDA, CDR2 SQIVND (reference sequence). The V segment lost 5 bases and the J segment 7 bases; nucleotides outside the gene matches: 17. The CDR3 has 18 amino acids. The CDR3 bases are TGTGCCAGTAGTCCACACCGGGACAGGGGGCTTGGTGAGAGTGGCTACACCTTC. This sequence encodes CASSPHRDRGLGESGYTF. Drawing the rest from reference TRBV19 and TRBJ1-2, the complete variable domain is DGGITQSPKYLFRKEGQNVTLSCEQNLNHDAMYWYRQDPGQGLRLIYYSQIVNDFQKGDIAEGYSVSREKKESFPLTVTSAQKNPTAFYLCASSPHRDRGLGESGYTFGSGTRLTVV.

The chain combines TRBV10-3 with TRBJ1-4, with no clear D. V dropped 0 bases and J dropped 5 bases, with 10 bases sitting between them. This CDR3 region has 15 residues. Germline V lookup: CDR1 ENHRY, CDR2 SYGVKD. CDR3 bases: TGTGCCATCAGTGAGTCGGGCGGACCCAATGAAAAACTGTTTTTT. It encodes CAISESGGPNEKLFF.

CDR3: CASTAGLAHTEAFF. Written as DNA, the CDR3 is TGTGCCAGTACCGCAGGGTTGGCACACACTGAAGCTTTCTTT. This chain connects TRBV19 to TRBJ1-1; the D gene is possibly TRBD1 (5 bases). The CDR3 has 14 residues. Per the germline V gene, CDR1 is LNHDA and CDR2 is SQIVND (reference sequence). The V end was cut by 7 bases, the J end by 3 bases, with 15 bases between.

V gene TRBV5-6 combines with J gene TRBJ1-1, with no clear D. V gave up 2 bases and J gave up 8 bases, with 13 bases separating them. CDR1 is SGHDT and CDR2 is YYEEEE in the germline V gene. CDR3 size: 13 residues. CDR3 protein: CASSLFPEVEAFF. The CDR3 DNA sequence: TGTGCCAGCAGCTTATTCCCAGAAGTGGAAGCTTTCTTT.

The rearrangement joins TRBV13 to TRBJ2-5; possibly TRBD1 or TRBD2 for D (5 bases each). Germline CDR1 is PRHDT and CDR2 is FYEKMQ (reference sequence). This CDR3 comprises 15 residues. V lost 0 bases and J lost 2, with 10 bases in between. For the CDR3, the DNA is TGTGCCAGCAGCTTAGGCGAAGAGGGGCAAGAGACCCAGTACTTC. Translation: CASSLGEEGQETQYF. The complete variable domain, with remaining parts taken from reference TRBV13 and TRBJ2-5, reads AAGVIQSPRHLIKEKRETATLKCYPIPRHDTVYWYQQGPGQDPQFLISFYEKMQSDKGSIPDRFSAQQFSDYHSELNMSSLELGDSALYFCASSLGEEGQETQYFGPGTRLLVL.

The V call is TRBV7-8, the J call TRBJ1-3; maybe TRBD1 (6 bases). Between the trimmed V and J ends, which lost 1 base and 0 bases, there was a span of 16 bases. CDR1 is SGHVS and CDR2 is FQNEAQ in the germline V gene. The CDR3 sequence is 18 residues long. The CDR3 DNA sequence: TGTGCCAGCAGCTTAGGGTTGACAGGAGATTTCTCTGGAAACACCATATATTTT. Amino acids: CASSLGLTGDFSGNTIYF.

This chain connects TRBV27 to TRBJ2-5, with TRBD2 identical over 14 bases. V shed 0 bases and J 5 bases; nucleotides not matched to a gene: 8. CDR1 and CDR2 from the germline V gene are MNHEY and SMNVEV (reference sequence). CDR3 size: 18 residues. CDR3 sequence reads: CASSLSRLAGGPRETQYF. The CDR3 coding sequence is TGTGCCAGCAGTTTATCTCGACTAGCGGGAGGGCCTAGGGAGACCCAGTACTTC.

This clone was seen once. This sequence joins TRBV5-1 and TRBJ2-7; D is unresolved. The CDR3 length is 13 residues. CDR1 is SGHRS, CDR2 YFSETQ, per germline. V was cut by 0 bases and J by 9 bases, with 13 bases left in between. CDR3 nucleotide sequence: TGCGCCAGCAGCTTGGCCCTAGGACGAGTGCAGTACGTC. Its protein is CASSLALGRVQYV.

The genes are TRBV5-8 and TRBJ2-2; TRBD2 aligns across 8 bases. This CDR3 is 15 amino acids long. Germline V gives CDR1 SGHTS, CDR2 YDEGEE. Trimming cost V 4 bases and J 3 bases; bases outside gene matches: 5. In DNA form, the CDR3 reads TGTGCCAGCAGCCCGGGACTAGTTGACACCGGGGAGCTGTTTTTT. It specifies CASSPGLVDTGELFF.

The rearrangement links TRBV7-8 to TRBJ1-2; D gene unclear. Per germline, CDR1 SGHVS and CDR2 FQNEAQ. This CDR3 is built from 13 residues. V was pared by 5 bases and J by 0 bases, with 7 bases between. The CDR3 DNA reads as TGTGCCAGCAGCACGCGAACTAACTATGGCTACACCTTC. Translating gives CASSTRTNYGYTF.

CDR3 sequence reads: CASSERAGTLSQYF. CDR3 DNA: TGTGCCAGCAGTGAACGGGCGGGGACGCTTTCCCAGTACTTC. This chain joins TRBV6-1 and TRBJ2-5, with D possibly being TRBD2 (6 bases). The CDR3 length is 14 residues. V was trimmed by 2 bases and J by 9 bases, leaving 16 bases between them. CDR1 is MNHNS, CDR2 SASEGT, per germline.

V usage is TRBV4-1 and J usage is TRBJ1-1; D is possibly TRBD1 (6 bases). CDR3 length: 14 residues. The ends were cut back, 3 bases at V and 0 bases at J, with 8 bases in the middle. The germline V gene has CDR1 MGHRA and CDR2 YSYEKL. The CDR3 region is CASSQGGLNTEAFF. DNA for the CDR3: TGCGCCAGCAGCCAGGGGGGCTTGAACACTGAAGCTTTCTTT.

The CDR3 loop reads CASSLVGSRGEQYF. CDR3 in DNA: TGTGCCAGCAGCTTAGTGGGTAGTCGGGGGGAGCAGTACTTC. The chain carries TRBV7-9 and TRBJ2-7, with a possible D match to TRBD2 (6 bases). Germline-derived CDR1 and CDR2 are SEHNR and FQNEAQ (reference sequence). V was clipped by 1 base and J by 7 bases, with 14 bases between them. This CDR3 is built from 14 residues. The full variable domain, in which reference TRBV7-9 and TRBJ2-7 provide the parts outside the CDR3, is DTGVSQNPRHKITKRGQNVTFRCDPISEHNRLYWYRQTLGQGPEFLTYFQNEAQLEKSRLLSDRFSAERPKGSFSTLEIQRTEQGDSAMYLCASSLVGSRGEQYFGPGTRLTVT.